Sequencing of this T cell receptor (beta chain) was carried out in a study of vaccination and CD4 T cells after COVID-19. In the study overall: Two Hispanic individuals were among six male and four female convalescent patients. Study findings and constraints: Among reactive clones from convalescent patients, a median around 84% appeared only post-vaccination.

The treatment: roughly ten-day PBMC culture with coronavirus spike peptide pools or control peptides (ViraFEST assay). Oncomine TCR Beta short-read sequencing was applied to DNA from cultured CD4+ T cells. TCRdb passed the PCR reads through MiXCR, listing each CDR3 protein once. This sample has more than 5,500 distinct CDR3 sequences, with roughly 61% found just once. V was clipped by 6 bases and J by 2 bases; unmatched bases: 7. Germline-derived CDR1 and CDR2 are DFQATT and SNEGSKA (reference sequence). The CDR3 totals 16 residues. A word on this clonotype: The antigen remains unidentified.

Sequenced material: CD4+ T cells from blood, cultured in vitro. The sequence was collected from a human donor who had recovered from COVID-19. V is TRBV20-1 and J is TRBJ2-3, with 14 bases that match TRBD2. CDR3 loop: CSATGLAGEFTDTQYF. For the CDR3, the DNA is TGCAGTGCAACGGGACTAGCGGGGGAATTCACAGATACGCAGTATTTT.